This TCR beta chain is from a study of shared clonotypes between healthy human individuals. Study in general: The study used three CD4 naive, three CD4 memory, two CD8 naive and one CD8 memory plate per donor.

Clones were sequenced by immunoSEQ multiplex PCR, and TCRdb holds only the in-frame ones, with some missing. The data show about 1.1 million clones, with around 77% seen just once and about 0.94% held by the top ten. CD4+ cell separation produced CD45RA+ naive and CD45RA-negative memory subsets. This clone was counted only a few times. Other DNA variants within this sample encode the same CDR3. Germline CDR1 SGHRS, CDR2 YFSETQ. The CDR3 consists of 16 residues. V was pared by 0 bases and J by 10 bases, with 13 bases of the junction left unmatched. The sequencing input was memory CD4+ T cells from PBMCs. Subset denoted: CD45RA-negative fraction. The V call is TRBV5-1, the J call TRBJ2-1, with 7 nucleotides matching TRBD2. The sequence derives from a young man in good health. Some clones in this sample may be carry-over from other donors' samples. This chain's CDR3 is CASSLGVGGLSGEQFF. Here the CDR3 DNA reads TGCGCCAGCAGCTTGGGAGTGGGAGGGCTGTCGGGCGAGCAGTTCTTC.